The TCR beta chain described here comes from a study of blood T cell repertoires in COVID-19. Libraries were prepared by immunoSEQ multiplex PCR; TCRdb keeps only in-frame clonotypes and omits some of them. The table includes 200,000 to 300,000 clones, around 83% detected once. Germline CDR1 and CDR2: SGHTS and YDEGEE. Trimming left V 2 bases short and J 2 bases short, with 16 bases between. The CDR3 loop spans 17 amino acids. The genes are TRBV5-8 and TRBJ2-2, with a possible D match to TRBD2 (5 bases). The sequence was collected from a man aged 40-49 years who had recovered from COVID-19. The specimen sequenced was peripheral blood. CDR3: CASSFDLETTNTGELFF. CDR3 DNA: TGTGCCAGCAGCTTCGATCTTGAGACTACCAACACCGGGGAGCTGTTTTTT. The whole variable domain, filled in from reference TRBV5-8 and TRBJ2-2, reads EAGVTQSPTHLIKTRGQQATLRCSPISGHTSVYWYQQALGLGLQFLLWYDEGEERNRGNFPPRFSGRQFPNYSSELNVNALELEDSALYLCASSFDLETTNTGELFFGEGSRLTVL.